This T cell receptor (beta chain) came from a study of CD8 T cells in Susac syndrome. With random hexamers, reverse transcription was performed on roughly 0.5 to 1 ug of RNA. MiXCR, run by TCRdb on the immunoSEQ multiplex PCR reads, gives a single entry per CDR3 protein. The sample has about 110,000 distinct CDR3 sequences, approximately 94% seen once; the top ten hold roughly 0.38%. With V trimmed by 4 bases and J by 4 bases, 5 bases remained unmatched. The V gene's germline CDR1 is SGHKS and CDR2 YYEKEE (reference sequence). The CDR3 has 14 residues. This TCR was sampled from a human donor with Susac syndrome. The chain couples TRBV5-5 to TRBJ1-2, with 9 bases identical to TRBD1. The source material was CD8+ T cells from PBMCs. This chain's CDR3 is CASSPQGAGYGYTF. CDR3 bases: TGTGCCAGCAGCCCACAGGGGGCTGGCTATGGCTACACCTTC. Together with reference TRBV5-5 and TRBJ1-2, the CDR3 gives the full variable domain: DAGVTQSPTHLIKTRGQQVTLRCSPISGHKSVSWYQQVLGQGPQFIFQYYEKEERGRGNFPDRFSARQFPNYSSELNVNALLLGDSALYLCASSPQGAGYGYTFGSGTRLTVV.